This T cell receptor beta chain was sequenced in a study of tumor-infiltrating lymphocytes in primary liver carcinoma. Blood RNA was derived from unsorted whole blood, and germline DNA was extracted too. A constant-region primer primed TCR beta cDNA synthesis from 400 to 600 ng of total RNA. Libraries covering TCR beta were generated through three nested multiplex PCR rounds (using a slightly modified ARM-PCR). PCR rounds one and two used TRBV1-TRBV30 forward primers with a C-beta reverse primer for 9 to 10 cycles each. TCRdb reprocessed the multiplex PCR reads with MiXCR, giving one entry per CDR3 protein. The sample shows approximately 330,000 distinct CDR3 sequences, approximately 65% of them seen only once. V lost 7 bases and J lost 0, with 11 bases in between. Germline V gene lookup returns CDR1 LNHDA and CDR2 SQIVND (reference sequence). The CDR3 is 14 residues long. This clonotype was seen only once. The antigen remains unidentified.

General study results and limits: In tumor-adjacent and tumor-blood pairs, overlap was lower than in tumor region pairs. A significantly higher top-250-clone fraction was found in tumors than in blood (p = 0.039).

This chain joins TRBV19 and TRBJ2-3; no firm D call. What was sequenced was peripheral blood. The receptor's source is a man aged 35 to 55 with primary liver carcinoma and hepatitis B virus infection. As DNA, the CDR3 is TGTGCCAGTACAGTCAGCTCAAGCACAGATACGCAGTATTTT. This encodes CASTVSSSTDTQYF.